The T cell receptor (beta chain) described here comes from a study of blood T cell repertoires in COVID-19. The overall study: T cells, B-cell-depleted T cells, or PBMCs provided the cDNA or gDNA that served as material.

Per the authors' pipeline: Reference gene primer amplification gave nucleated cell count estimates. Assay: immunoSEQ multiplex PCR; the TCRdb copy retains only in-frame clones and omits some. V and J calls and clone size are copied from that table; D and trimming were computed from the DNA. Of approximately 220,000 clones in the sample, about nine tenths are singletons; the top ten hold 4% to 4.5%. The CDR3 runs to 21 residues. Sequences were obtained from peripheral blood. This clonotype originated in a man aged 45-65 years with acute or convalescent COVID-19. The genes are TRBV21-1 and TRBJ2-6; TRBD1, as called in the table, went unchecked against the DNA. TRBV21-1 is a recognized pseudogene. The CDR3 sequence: CASSKAVVGDRVPWEANVLTF. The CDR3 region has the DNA TGTGCCAGCAGCAAAGCGGTGGTAGGGGACAGGGTCCCCTGGGAGGCCAACGTCCTGACTTTC.